One sample yielded the 15 T cell receptor beta chains listed below, sequenced in a study of human T cells and chemical hapten exposure (dated by TCRdb to the early 2020s). The library came from RACE. Sequencing used a NextSeq 500. TCRdb applied fastp at Q25 and MiXCR to the public reads, then kept only in-frame beta chains. Entries that share a CDR3 protein sequence are merged under the most common genes and DNA. In all, the sample holds about 120,000 distinct CDR3 sequences, and roughly 12% of those were seen once. Jointly, the top ten make up 2.5% to 3.5% of the sample. The sample's time point label, in plain terms: pre-sensitization, week 0. This specimen's treatment or condition label, per the study, means: therapeutic diphenylcyclopropenone sensitization with weekly scalp DPC. The sample here was whole blood, taken in connection with sensitization to the hapten diphenylcyclopropenone (DPC). Every receptor here comes from a woman between 18 and 29 years old with alopecia areata. Some clones in this sample may be carry-over from other donors' samples.

This clonotype was picked up many times. The chain carries TRBV5-4 and TRBJ1-2; D gene unclear. The CDR3 sequence is 13 residues long. V was cut by 2 bases and J by 1 base, with 6 bases left in between. Germline-derived CDR1 and CDR2 are SGHNT and YYREEE (reference sequence). CDR3 bases: TGTGCCAGCAGCTTAGGCAATAACTATGGCTACACCTTC. The encoded protein is CASSLGNNYGYTF.

This clonotype was counted only a few times. The chain uses TRBV27 and TRBJ2-6; no definite D call. The germline gives CDR1 MNHEY, CDR2 SMNVEV (reference sequence). V was trimmed by 2 bases and J by 0 bases, leaving 11 bases between them. The CDR3 sequence is 17 residues long. The CDR3 protein is CASSLRVQDSGANVLTF. CDR3 DNA: TGTGCCAGCAGTTTAAGGGTCCAGGACTCTGGGGCCAACGTCCTGACTTTC.

V gene TRBV9 combines with J gene TRBJ1-1, with TRBD1 as a possible D gene (5 bases). Germline lookup yields CDR1 SGDLS and CDR2 YYNGEE. The CDR3 loop spans 12 amino acids. Between the trimmed V and J ends, which lost 5 bases and 7 bases, there was a span of 12 bases. CDR3 in DNA: TGTGCCAGCAGTCGACAGATGCGTGAAGCTTTCTTT. The encoded protein is CASSRQMREAFF.

V is TRBV27 and J is TRBJ2-7; 7 nucleotides align to TRBD1. The CDR3 runs to 11 residues. The germline CDR1 and CDR2 sequences are MNHEY and SMNVEV (reference sequence). With 5 bases clipped from V and 6 bases from J, the junction kept 1 base outside the gene matches. Here the CDR3 reads CASSTGVEQYF. The CDR3 DNA sequence: TGTGCCAGCAGTACAGGGGTCGAGCAGTACTTC.

This clonotype was seen only once. This may be a read error: a much more frequent sequence differs by one nucleotide. The rearrangement uses TRBV9 and TRBJ2-2; D is undetermined. The CDR3 runs to 15 residues. V was trimmed by 4 bases and J by 7 bases, leaving 17 bases between them. Germline CDR1 and CDR2: SGDLS and YYNGEE. Written as DNA, the CDR3 is TGTGCCAGCAGCCCGCTAGATAGTTTGATCGGGGAGCTGTTTTTT. Amino acids: CASSPLDSLIGELFF.

The table lists this clonotype with a few counts. This chain links TRBV20-1 with TRBJ2-3; weak D call: TRBD2 (5 bases). The CDR3 runs to 14 residues. The germline CDR1 and CDR2 sequences are DFQATT and SNEGSKA (reference sequence). V dropped 6 bases and J dropped 4 bases, with 17 bases sitting between them. This CDR3 reads CSAGKGPSPDTQYF. CDR3 DNA sequence: TGCAGTGCGGGAAAAGGTCCTAGCCCAGATACGCAGTATTTT.

This clonotype was counted only a few times. V and J are TRBV5-8 and TRBJ1-1; D is uncertain. The ends were cut back, 0 bases at V and 1 base at J, with 13 bases in the middle. The CDR3 is made up of 16 amino acids. Germline CDR1 SGHTS, CDR2 YDEGEE. CDR3 in DNA: TGTGCCAGCAGCTTGGAACCCCTTCCAGGGAACACTGAAGCTTTCTTT. This gives the protein CASSLEPLPGNTEAFF.

This clonotype was picked up a small number of times. The gene calls are TRBV25-1 and TRBJ2-1; 7 bases are shared with TRBD1. The J segment lost 3 bases and the V segment lost 6 bases, leaving 8 bases of the junction unmatched. The V gene's germline CDR1 is MGHDK and CDR2 SYGVNS. The CDR3 length is 15 residues. The CDR3 region has the DNA TGTGCCAGCAGAGAAACAGGGGCTTACTACAATGAGCAGTTCTTC. Its protein product is CASRETGAYYNEQFF.

This clonotype was recorded at least ten times. The V and J genes are TRBV18 and TRBJ2-1; D may match TRBD1 or TRBD2 (5 bases each). Trimming took 2 bases from V and 5 from J, leaving 10 bases between them. CDR3 length: 14 amino acids. Germline-derived CDR1 and CDR2 are KGHSH and LQKENI. CDR3 bases: TGTGCCAGCTCACCAAAGGGGCGGGACAATGAGCAGTTCTTC. Its protein product is CASSPKGRDNEQFF.

This clonotype was counted a few times. The J gene is TRBJ2-3, the V gene TRBV5-6, with TRBD2 as a possible D gene (7 bases). CDR1 and CDR2 from the germline V gene are SGHDT and YYEEEE. Trimming shortened V by 5 bases and J by 1 base, and 17 bases separated the two germline ends. The CDR3 loop spans 16 amino acids. The CDR3 DNA follows: TGTGCCAGCAGGCTCACGACGGGGGGCCGCACAGATACGCAGTATTTT. Protein: CASRLTTGGRTDTQYF.

V and J are TRBV7-9 and TRBJ1-4; D is unresolved. Per germline, CDR1 SEHNR and CDR2 FQNEAQ (reference sequence). The CDR3 is 12 residues long. Trimming removed 5 bases from V and 8 bases from J, with 9 bases in between. In DNA, the CDR3 is TGTGCCAGCAGCCAGGTGGGGGAAAAACTGTTTTTT. As protein: CASSQVGEKLFF.

This clonotype was counted ten times or more. The chain carries TRBV12-3 or TRBV12-4 and TRBJ1-4; D is unresolved. This CDR3 contains 13 residues. Trimming shortened V by 5 bases and J by 7 bases, and 11 bases separated the two germline ends. This CDR3 reads CASSTRGTEKLFF. CDR3 in DNA: TGTGCCAGCAGTACTAGAGGAACTGAAAAACTGTTTTTT.

This chain uses TRBV27 with TRBJ2-2; 7 nucleotides line up with TRBD1. Losses at the gene ends were 7 bases for V and 3 bases for J; bases not matched to a gene: 5. The CDR3 spans 14 residues. Germline CDR1 MNHEY, CDR2 SMNVEV (reference sequence). The CDR3 DNA follows: TGTGCCAGCACCCCGACAGGGTACACCGGGGAGCTGTTTTTT. Translation: CASTPTGYTGELFF.

V is TRBV5-5 and J is TRBJ2-3; D is undetermined. The germline gives CDR1 SGHKS, CDR2 YYEKEE (reference sequence). The V gene lost 1 base and the J gene lost 0 bases, with 9 bases spanning the gap. The CDR3 extends over 15 amino acids. In DNA form, the CDR3 reads TGTGCCAGCAGCTTGAGCCTACCTAGCACAGATACGCAGTATTTT. This gives the protein CASSLSLPSTDTQYF.

This clonotype was recorded many times. This chain links TRBV7-9 with TRBJ2-3; TRBD1 aligns across 7 bases. The junction had 6 bases not matched to a gene; V was cut back by 7 bases and J by 2 bases. Germline lookup yields CDR1 SEHNR and CDR2 FQNEAQ (reference sequence). There are 14 residues in the CDR3. The CDR3 spells CASTKTGSTDTQYF. The CDR3 DNA reads TGTGCCAGCACCAAGACAGGGTCCACAGATACGCAGTATTTT.